This TCR beta chain was found in a study of T cells in localized non-small cell lung cancer. Germline-derived CDR1 and CDR2 are SQVTM and ANQGSEA. Unmatched junction bases numbered 2, after V lost 5 bases and J lost 2 bases. The CDR3 extends over 13 amino acids. Assay used: immunoSEQ multiplex PCR; TCRdb lists only in-frame clones, some missing. The sample holds approximately 45,000 clones; 86% are singletons and the top ten take 2.5%. The specimen was PBMCs, collected before any cancer treatment. The TCR comes from a man between 40 and 69 years old with stage II lung adenocarcinoma. The chain joins TRBV29-1 to TRBJ1-5; 8 bases map to TRBD1. CDR3 nucleotides: TGCAGCGTTAGGACAGGGCGCAATCAGCCCCAGCATTTT. Protein product: CSVRTGRNQPQHF.